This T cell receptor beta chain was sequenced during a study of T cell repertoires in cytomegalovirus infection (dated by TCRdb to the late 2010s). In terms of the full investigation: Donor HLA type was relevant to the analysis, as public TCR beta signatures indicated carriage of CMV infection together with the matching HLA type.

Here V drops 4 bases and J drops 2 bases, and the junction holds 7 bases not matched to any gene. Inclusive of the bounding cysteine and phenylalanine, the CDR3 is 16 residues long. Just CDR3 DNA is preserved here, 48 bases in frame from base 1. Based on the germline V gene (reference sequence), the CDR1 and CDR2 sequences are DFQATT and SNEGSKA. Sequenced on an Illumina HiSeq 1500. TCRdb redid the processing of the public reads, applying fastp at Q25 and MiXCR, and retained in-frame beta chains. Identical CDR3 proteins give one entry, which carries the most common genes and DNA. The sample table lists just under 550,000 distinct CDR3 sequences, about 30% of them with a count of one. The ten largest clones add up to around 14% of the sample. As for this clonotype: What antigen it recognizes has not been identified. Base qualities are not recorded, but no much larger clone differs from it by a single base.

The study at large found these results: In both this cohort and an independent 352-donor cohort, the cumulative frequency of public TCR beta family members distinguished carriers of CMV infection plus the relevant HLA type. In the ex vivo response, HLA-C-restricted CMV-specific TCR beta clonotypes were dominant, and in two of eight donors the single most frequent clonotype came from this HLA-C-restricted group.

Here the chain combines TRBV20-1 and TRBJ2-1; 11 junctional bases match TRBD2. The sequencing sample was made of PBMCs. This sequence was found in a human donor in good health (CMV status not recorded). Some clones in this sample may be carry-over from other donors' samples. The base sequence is TGCAGTGCTATAGCGGGAGGGCCATCACCCTACAATGAGCAGTTCTTC. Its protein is CSAIAGGPSPYNEQFF.